This T cell receptor beta chain was found in a study of OX40 agonist ivuxolimab in advanced cancers. Study at large: Earlier treatment with anti-PD-1, anti-PD-L1 or anti-CTLA-4 was permitted, and 35% to 45% had received some. Partial responses, seen in three patients, involved one hepatocellular carcinoma and two cutaneous melanomas.

The V and J ends lost 3 bases and 7 bases respectively, with 10 bases between them. This CDR3 spans 12 amino acids. From germline, CDR1 is SEHNR and CDR2 FQNEAQ (reference sequence). Concerning this clone: Its target is not known.

The timepoints at which blood was sampled were baseline, cycle 4 day 1, and cycle 7 day 1. Study outcomes and limitations: Expanded clones belonging to CD8+ T cells outnumbered, on average, those of CD4+.

Some clones are missing from TCRdb's copy, which holds only in-frame ones; the method was immunoSEQ multiplex PCR. Altogether some 82,000 clones are present, 94% being singletons, with the ten largest covering more than 9.5%. The sequence was collected from an adult with an advanced solid tumor such as melanoma, head and neck, liver or kidney cancer. The sequenced sample was CD4+ or CD8+ T cells sorted from blood, obtained in a trial of the OX40 agonist ivuxolimab. This sequence joins TRBV7-9 and TRBJ2-7, with D possibly matching TRBD2 (5 bases). CDR3 sequence (DNA): TGTGCCAGCAGCTTGGGAGTTGGTGAGCAGTACTTC. This encodes CASSLGVGEQYF.